Listed below are T cell receptor beta chains from one sample, sequenced in a study of post-analysis software for immune sequencing data. MiXCR, applied by TCRdb to the PCR reads, yields one record per CDR3 protein. The sample yields 650,000 to 850,000 distinct CDR3 sequences, under 70% seen once. The sequencing sample was made of blood. These receptors all come from a girl aged 5 to 17 with multiple sclerosis. CDR3s include the opening cysteine and the closing phenylalanine or tryptophan. D genes are given only for firm matches. The listing skips clone size in some rows; elsewhere it reads once, few, many or a size class.

V gene: TRBV20-1
clone size: .
J gene: TRBJ2-3
D gene: .
CDR3 protein: CSASRLERTDTQYF
CDR3 DNA: TGCAGTGCTAGTAGGTTAGAACGCACAGATACGCAGTATTTT

V gene: TRBV9
clone size: .
J gene: TRBJ2-3
D gene: TRBD2
CDR3 protein: CASSVGAVLAGIKSTDTQYF
CDR3 DNA: TGTGCCAGCAGCGTAGGGGCCGTGCTAGCGGGGATTAAGAGCACAGATACGCAGTATTTT

V gene: TRBV6-6
clone size: .
J gene: TRBJ2-7
D gene: .
CDR3 protein: CASRPAGSYEQYF
CDR3 DNA: TGTGCCAGCAGACCAGCGGGCTCCTACGAGCAGTACTTC

V gene: TRBV5-1
clone size: .
J gene: TRBJ2-5
D gene: .
CDR3 protein: CASSLDRQQYF
CDR3 DNA: TGCGCCAGCAGCTTGGACCGTCAGCAGTACTTC

V gene: TRBV7-2
clone size: .
J gene: TRBJ2-7
D gene: TRBD1
CDR3 protein: CASSQRTGSYEQYF
CDR3 DNA: TGTGCCAGCAGCCAAAGGACAGGCTCCTACGAGCAGTACTTC

V gene: TRBV15
clone size: few
J gene: TRBJ1-1
D gene: .
CDR3 protein: CATSRDRMNTEAFF
CDR3 DNA: TGTGCCACCAGCAGAGACCGTATGAACACTGAAGCTTTCTTT

V gene: TRBV12-3/TRBV12-4
clone size: .
J gene: TRBJ2-3
D gene: .
CDR3 protein: CASSLEGGLRITQYF
CDR3 DNA: TGTGCCAGCAGTTTAGAAGGGGGACTAAGGATTACGCAGTATTTT

V gene: TRBV3-1
clone size: .
J gene: TRBJ2-7
D gene: TRBD1
CDR3 protein: CASSQKGQTYEQYF
CDR3 DNA: TGTGCCAGCAGCCAAAAGGGACAGACCTACGAGCAGTACTTC

V gene: TRBV9
clone size: .
J gene: TRBJ2-3
D gene: .
CDR3 protein: CASSVSSTDTQYF
CDR3 DNA: TGTGCCAGCAGCGTTTCCAGCACAGATACGCAGTATTTT

V gene: TRBV11-3
clone size: .
J gene: TRBJ2-7
D gene: TRBD2
CDR3 protein: CASSQLTSGSLDEQYF
CDR3 DNA: TGTGCCAGCAGCCAACTTACTAGCGGGAGTCTCGACGAGCAGTACTTC

V gene: TRBV4-1
clone size: .
J gene: TRBJ2-6
D gene: .
CDR3 protein: CANSPQGSAISGANVLTF
CDR3 DNA: TGCGCCAACAGCCCTCAGGGGTCAGCCATTTCTGGGGCCAACGTCCTGACTTTC

V gene: TRBV12-3/TRBV12-4
clone size: .
J gene: TRBJ2-7
D gene: .
CDR3 protein: CASSNSRYEQYF
CDR3 DNA: TGTGCCAGCAGTAATAGTAGGTACGAGCAGTACTTC

V gene: TRBV6-5
clone size: few
J gene: TRBJ2-7
D gene: .
CDR3 protein: CASRSSDRFRREQYF
CDR3 DNA: TGTGCCAGCAGATCCAGCGACAGGTTTCGTCGGGAGCAGTACTTC

V gene: TRBV4-1
clone size: .
J gene: TRBJ2-4
D gene: TRBD1
CDR3 protein: CASSPPGQIAKNIQYF
CDR3 DNA: TGCGCCAGCAGCCCCCCGGGACAGATAGCCAAAAACATTCAGTACTTC

V gene: TRBV20-1
clone size: few
J gene: TRBJ1-1
D gene: .
CDR3 protein: CSALQAPNTEAFF
CDR3 DNA: TGCAGTGCTCTTCAGGCTCCTAACACTGAAGCTTTCTTT

V gene: TRBV15
clone size: .
J gene: TRBJ2-5
D gene: TRBD1
CDR3 protein: CATSGTGGQETQYF
CDR3 DNA: TGTGCCACCAGCGGCACAGGGGGCCAAGAGACCCAGTACTTC

V gene: TRBV7-3
clone size: .
J gene: TRBJ1-1
D gene: .
CDR3 protein: CASSLGPRGMNTEAFF
CDR3 DNA: TGTGCCAGCAGCTTAGGACCAAGGGGGATGAACACTGAAGCTTTCTTT

V gene: TRBV6-2/TRBV6-3
clone size: .
J gene: TRBJ1-2
D gene: .
CDR3 protein: CASSLHRPYGYTF
CDR3 DNA: TGTGCCAGCAGCCTCCACAGACCCTATGGCTACACCTTC

V gene: TRBV20-1
clone size: .
J gene: TRBJ2-1
D gene: .
CDR3 protein: CSARILVLGPTTYNEQFF
CDR3 DNA: TGCAGTGCGAGAATCCTGGTCTTGGGTCCGACGACCTACAATGAGCAGTTCTTC

V gene: TRBV7-9
clone size: .
J gene: TRBJ2-1
D gene: .
CDR3 protein: CASSRGMNSYNEQFF
CDR3 DNA: TGTGCCAGCAGCCGGGGGATGAACTCCTACAATGAGCAGTTCTTC

V gene: TRBV12-3/TRBV12-4
clone size: .
J gene: TRBJ1-1
D gene: .
CDR3 protein: CASSPKTPMNTEAFF
CDR3 DNA: TGTGCCAGCAGCCCCAAGACACCTATGAACACTGAAGCTTTCTTT

V gene: TRBV2
clone size: .
J gene: TRBJ2-7
D gene: .
CDR3 protein: CASGRGGSPTIYEQYF
CDR3 DNA: TGTGCCAGCGGGCGGGGAGGCAGTCCCACCATCTACGAGCAGTACTTC

V gene: TRBV12-3/TRBV12-4
clone size: .
J gene: TRBJ2-1
D gene: .
CDR3 protein: CASSWGGKEQFF
CDR3 DNA: TGTGCCAGCAGTTGGGGGGGCAAAGAGCAGTTCTTC

V gene: TRBV29-1
clone size: .
J gene: TRBJ1-2
D gene: .
CDR3 protein: CSVAGFLRGYTF
CDR3 DNA: TGCAGCGTTGCAGGCTTCCTCCGGGGCTACACCTTC

V gene: TRBV5-6
clone size: .
J gene: TRBJ1-1
D gene: .
CDR3 protein: CASSSTAREAFF
CDR3 DNA: TGTGCCAGCAGCTCGACAGCGCGGGAAGCTTTCTTT

V gene: TRBV12-5
clone size: .
J gene: TRBJ2-7
D gene: TRBD1
CDR3 protein: CASGLGPTGVVGQNYEQYF
CDR3 DNA: TGTGCTAGTGGTTTGGGCCCGACAGGGGTCGTCGGACAGAACTACGAGCAGTACTTC

V gene: TRBV5-1
clone size: .
J gene: TRBJ1-2
D gene: .
CDR3 protein: CASSFGFGGTGYTF
CDR3 DNA: TGCGCCAGCAGCTTCGGTTTCGGGGGGACTGGCTACACCTTC

V gene: TRBV20-1
clone size: .
J gene: TRBJ1-2
D gene: TRBD1
CDR3 protein: CSAPDRSTYGYTF
CDR3 DNA: TGCAGTGCACCGGACAGGAGTACCTATGGCTACACCTTC

V gene: TRBV29-1
clone size: few
J gene: TRBJ1-2
D gene: TRBD1
CDR3 protein: CSVEDPGTGFSNYGYTF
CDR3 DNA: TGCAGCGTTGAAGATCCTGGGACAGGATTTTCGAACTATGGCTACACCTTC

V gene: TRBV29-1
clone size: .
J gene: TRBJ1-1
D gene: TRBD1
CDR3 protein: CSVVPLTGEDSEAFF
CDR3 DNA: TGCAGCGTTGTGCCCTTGACAGGGGAGGATTCTGAAGCTTTCTTT

V gene: TRBV7-2
clone size: .
J gene: TRBJ1-2
D gene: .
CDR3 protein: CASGPVGRANGYTF
CDR3 DNA: TGTGCCAGCGGCCCCGTCGGCAGGGCTAATGGCTACACCTTC